The clone carrying this T cell receptor beta chain was recorded only once. This sample was taken from a study of blood T cell repertoires in COVID-19. Looked up from germline, CDR1 is ENHRY and CDR2 is SYGVKD. The CDR3 totals 17 residues. Unmatched junction bases numbered 11, after V lost 3 bases and J lost 5 bases. The repertoire was sequenced with immunoSEQ multiplex PCR; TCRdb's copy has only in-frame clones and lacks some. The repertoire consists of some 400,000 clones, with more than 70% occurring once and the leading ten covering approximately 2.5%. This chain joins TRBV10-3 and TRBJ2-1, with TRBD2 identical over 9 bases. Sequenced: peripheral blood. The receptor was isolated from a woman aged 55 to 70 with COVID-19, enrolled during active disease. DNA for the CDR3: TGTGCCATCAGTGACTCTACGGGGCGGGGGGGAGACAATGAGCAGTTCTTC. The encoded protein is CAISDSTGRGGDNEQFF.